These 29 T cell receptor beta chains were all obtained from the same sample, sequenced in a study of T cell changes during pregnancy in multiple sclerosis. TCRdb keeps only in-frame clones here, not all; method: immunoSEQ multiplex PCR. Among 60,000 or so clones listed, 75% to 90% were seen once. This specimen consisted of peripheral blood, obtained in the first trimester of pregnancy. These receptors all come from a female donor in good health, enrolled as a control in a pregnancy study.

The chain recombines TRBV7-9 with TRBJ1-6; tentatively, D is TRBD1 (6 bases). In germline, CDR1 is SEHNR, CDR2 FQNEAQ (reference sequence). The V and J ends lost 5 bases and 6 bases respectively, with 17 bases between them. The CDR3 contains 16 residues. The CDR3 sequence is CASSQGTGGSNSPLHF. DNA for the CDR3: TGTGCCAGCAGCCAAGGAACGGGGGGCAGTAATTCACCCCTCCACTTT.

This clone was seen a single time. The chain couples TRBV4-2 to TRBJ1-4; 9 bases map to TRBD1. The germline CDR1 and CDR2 sequences are LGHNA and YNFKEQ. The CDR3 has 17 residues. The J segment lost 1 base and the V segment lost 1 base, leaving 4 bases of the junction unmatched. CDR3 loop: CASSQGTGDETNEKLFF. The CDR3 DNA reads as TGTGCCAGCAGCCAAGGGACAGGGGATGAAACTAATGAAAAACTGTTTTTT.

This chain links TRBV10-3 with TRBJ2-7, with 8 nucleotides matching TRBD2. V lost 8 bases to trimming and J lost 3 bases; unmatched junction nucleotides: 9. CDR3 size: 14 residues. Germline V gives CDR1 ENHRY, CDR2 SYGVKD. The CDR3 region has the DNA TGTGCCATCTATGCGGGGGGCCCTTTCTACGAGCAGTACTTC. It encodes CAIYAGGPFYEQYF.

The chain employs TRBV7-2 and TRBJ1-6; TRBD1 matches at 7 bases. Germline assignment: CDR1 SGHTA and CDR2 FQGNSA. Trimming took 3 bases from V and 7 from J; bases not matched to a gene: 9. CDR3 length equals 16 residues. The CDR3 nucleotides are TGTGCCAGCAGCTTCGGATCCAGACAGGGCAATTCACCCCTCCACTTT. Translated: CASSFGSRQGNSPLHF. The complete variable domain, with remaining parts taken from reference TRBV7-2 and TRBJ1-6, reads GAGVSQSPSNKVTEKGKDVELRCDPISGHTALYWYRQSLGQGLEFLIYFQGNSAPDKSGLPSDRFSAERTGGSVSTLTIQRTQQEDSAVYLCASSFGSRQGNSPLHFGNGTRLTVT.

This clone was counted once. The chain joins TRBV4-1 to TRBJ2-6; D might be TRBD2 (6 bases). CDR3 length: 15 amino acids. Germline V gene sequence: CDR1 MGHRA, CDR2 YSYEKL. The germline V and J ends were trimmed by 4 bases and 2 bases, with 9 bases remaining between them. The CDR3 sequence: CASSPGGAGANVLTF. CDR3 DNA: TGCGCCAGCAGCCCCGGAGGGGCTGGGGCCAACGTCCTGACTTTC.

This chain links TRBV5-1 with TRBJ1-4; possible D gene TRBD1, 6 bases. V was pared by 4 bases and J by 0 bases, with 10 bases between. Germline-derived CDR1 and CDR2 are SGHRS and YFSETQ. The CDR3 is 15 amino acids. The CDR3 here is CASSARQATNEKLFF. The CDR3 bases are TGCGCCAGCAGCGCCCGACAGGCAACTAATGAAAAACTGTTTTTT.

The V call is TRBV5-1, the J call TRBJ2-1, with 14 bases aligning to TRBD2. J gave up 0 bases and V 4 bases, and 9 bases lay outside the gene matches. Looked up from germline, CDR1 is SGHRS and CDR2 is YFSETQ. CDR3 size: 19 residues. The CDR3 nucleotides are TGCGCCAGCAGCCCGGGACTAGCGGGGGTCCGAAGCTCCTACAATGAGCAGTTCTTC. Its translation: CASSPGLAGVRSSYNEQFF.

The chain joins TRBV15 to TRBJ2-7; maybe TRBD1 (5 bases). Germline assignment: CDR1 LNHNV and CDR2 YYDKDF (reference sequence). The CDR3 consists of 16 residues. Trimming pared 0 bases from V and 1 base from J, leaving 13 bases between. The CDR3 region has the DNA TGTGCCACCAGCAGAGATAAGACAGCACTTTCCTACGAGCAGTACTTC. It translates to CATSRDKTALSYEQYF. The whole variable domain, remainder taken from reference TRBV15 and TRBJ2-7, is DAMVIQNPRYQVTQFGKPVTLSCSQTLNHNVMYWYQQKSSQAPKLLFHYYDKDFNNEADTPDNFQSRRPNTSFCFLDIRSPGLGDTAMYLCATSRDKTALSYEQYFGPGTRLTVT.

This sequence joins TRBV7-2 and TRBJ2-5; TRBD2 agrees at 9 bases. Germline V gene lookup returns CDR1 SGHTA and CDR2 FQGNSA. This CDR3 is 16 amino acids long. The junction had 9 bases not matched to a gene; V was cut back by 2 bases and J by 5 bases. The CDR3 DNA is TGTGCCAGCAGCTTACTCTCGCGGGGGGGGTGGGAGACCCAGTACTTC. This encodes CASSLLSRGGWETQYF.

This chain uses TRBV5-1 with TRBJ1-2; D may be TRBD1 (6 bases). The germline CDR1 and CDR2 sequences are SGHRS and YFSETQ. V lost 4 bases and J lost 1, with 8 bases in between. The CDR3 totals 13 residues. The CDR3 loop reads CASSGRGNYGYTF. The CDR3 DNA reads as TGCGCCAGCAGCGGCAGGGGTAACTATGGCTACACCTTC.

V usage is TRBV18 and J usage is TRBJ1-1, with no clear D. The CDR3 runs to 16 residues. CDR1 and CDR2 (germline): KGHSH, LQKENI. Trimming shortened V by 4 bases and J by 2 bases, and 17 bases separated the two germline ends. CDR3 amino acids: CASSQARGESNTEAFF. In DNA, the CDR3 is TGTGCCAGCTCACAGGCCCGGGGTGAATCTAACACTGAAGCTTTCTTT.

The rearrangement joins TRBV5-4 to TRBJ1-3; 7 bases line up with TRBD1. CDR1 and CDR2 (germline): SGHNT, YYREEE (reference sequence). The J segment lost 3 bases and the V segment lost 3 bases, leaving 9 bases of the junction unmatched. This CDR3 has 16 amino acids. The DNA for the CDR3 is TGTGCCAGCAGCTCGAGAACCGGGACAGATGGAAACACCATATATTTT. Translating gives CASSSRTGTDGNTIYF. The variable domain in full, completed from reference TRBV5-4 and TRBJ1-3, reads ETGVTQSPTHLIKTRGQQVTLRCSSQSGHNTVSWYQQALGQGPQFIFQYYREEENGRGNFPPRFSGLQFPNYSSELNVNALELDDSALYLCASSSRTGTDGNTIYFGEGSWLTVV.

The chain has TRBV7-9 and TRBJ2-7; no reliable D call. Germline V gene data show CDR1 as SEHNR and CDR2 as FQNEAQ (reference sequence). The V end lost 3 bases, the J end lost 0 bases, and 9 bases lay between the germline ends. The CDR3 is 14 amino acids. The DNA of the CDR3 is TGTGCCAGCAGCTTCCAGGTGAACTCCTACGAGCAGTACTTC. This sequence encodes CASSFQVNSYEQYF.

V gene TRBV9 combines with J gene TRBJ2-1; 10 nucleotides line up with TRBD2. With 6 bases clipped from V and 4 bases from J, the junction kept 7 bases outside the gene matches. Germline V gene data show CDR1 as SGDLS and CDR2 as YYNGEE. This CDR3 is built from 15 residues. The CDR3: CASNHPTSGYNEQFF. The DNA of the CDR3 is TGTGCCAGCAACCACCCGACTAGCGGGTACAATGAGCAGTTCTTC.

The genes are TRBV11-3 and TRBJ1-6; no clear D. The CDR3 totals 14 residues. Germline V gene sequence: CDR1 SGHNT, CDR2 YENEEA. The V end lost 2 bases, the J end lost 7 bases, and 9 bases lay between the germline ends. CDR3 protein: CASSLHGENSPLHF. CDR3 DNA: TGTGCCAGCAGCTTACACGGGGAGAATTCACCCCTCCACTTT.

The chain carries TRBV5-6 and TRBJ1-1; 9 positions match TRBD1. V trimming: 4 bases; J trimming: 7 bases; junction bases outside the gene matches: 11. This CDR3 is 15 amino acids long. Germline V gene lookup returns CDR1 SGHDT and CDR2 YYEEEE. In DNA form, the CDR3 reads TGTGCCAGCAGCCCGGGACAGGGTAGGTGGAGTGAAGCTTTCTTT. This sequence encodes CASSPGQGRWSEAFF.

The rearrangement joins TRBV4-2 to TRBJ1-3; D gene unclear. V dropped 4 bases and J dropped 0 bases, with 7 bases sitting between them. This CDR3 comprises 14 residues. Germline V gene lookup returns CDR1 LGHNA and CDR2 YNFKEQ. CDR3 DNA sequence: TGTGCCAGCAGCCGGGAGTTCTCTGGAAACACCATATATTTT. The encoded protein is CASSREFSGNTIYF.

The sample holds one count of this clone. This chain joins TRBV11-3 and TRBJ2-5; a possible D gene is TRBD2 (6 bases). This CDR3 comprises 15 residues. Germline lookup yields CDR1 SGHNT and CDR2 YENEEA. The V end lost 1 base, the J end lost 1 base, and 10 bases lay between the germline ends. The CDR3 spells CASSLGGVSQETQYF. CDR3 coding DNA: TGTGCCAGCAGCTTAGGGGGGGTCTCCCAAGAGACCCAGTACTTC.

This clone has more than one count but fewer than ten. V and J are TRBV6-5 and TRBJ1-6; perhaps TRBD1 as D (6 bases). V was clipped by 2 bases and J by 10 bases, with 9 bases between them. This CDR3 has 13 amino acids. The germline V gene has CDR1 MNHEY and CDR2 SVGAGI. CDR3 DNA sequence: TGTGCCAGCAGTTACAACAGGGACTCACCCCTCCACTTT. Translating it yields CASSYNRDSPLHF.

V and J are TRBV2 and TRBJ2-2; possibly TRBD2 for D (6 bases). V was clipped by 6 bases and J by 1 base, with 15 bases between them. Per germline, CDR1 SNHLY and CDR2 FYNNEI. CDR3 length equals 16 residues. CDR3 residues: CASSPGTGENTGELFF. The CDR3 DNA sequence: TGTGCCAGCAGCCCGGGGACGGGGGAGAACACCGGGGAGCTGTTTTTT.

This clone is a singleton in its sample. The V gene is TRBV7-3, the J gene TRBJ2-7, with 9 bases fitting TRBD1. V lost 3 bases and J lost 4; bases outside the gene matches: 4. The germline V gene has CDR1 SGHTA and CDR2 FQGTGA. This CDR3 is 14 amino acids long. The CDR3 DNA is TGTGCCAGCAGCTTCGACAGGGGGAATTACGAGCAGTACTTC. This encodes CASSFDRGNYEQYF.

The chain couples TRBV29-1 to TRBJ2-5, with D possibly TRBD1 on 5 matching bases. Germline V gives CDR1 SQVTM, CDR2 ANQGSEA. The CDR3 consists of 11 residues. V was trimmed by 4 bases and J by 5 bases, leaving 8 bases between them. CDR3 DNA: TGCAGCGTTGGACAGAAGGAGACCCAGTACTTC. Amino acid sequence: CSVGQKETQYF.

This sequence joins TRBV11-1 and TRBJ2-7, with 11 bases fitting TRBD2. Germline CDR1 is SGHAT and CDR2 is FQDESV (reference sequence). With 0 bases clipped from V and 2 bases from J, the junction kept 3 bases outside the gene matches. The length of the CDR3 is 16 residues. The CDR3 coding sequence is TGTGCCAGCAGCTTAGCTACTAGCGGGGGCACCTACGAGCAGTACTTC. Translated, it gives CASSLATSGGTYEQYF.

This sequence joins TRBV20-1 and TRBJ2-7; perhaps TRBD1 as D (6 bases). CDR3 size: 11 residues. Germline V CDR1 and CDR2: DFQATT, SNEGSKA (reference sequence). V lost 7 bases and J 5 bases, leaving 12 bases between the germline ends. In nucleotides, the CDR3 is TGCAGTGTCCCACAGGGTAACGAGCAGTACTTC. Translated, it gives CSVPQGNEQYF.

V is TRBV18 and J is TRBJ1-1, with 7 bases fitting TRBD1. Per the germline V gene, CDR1 is KGHSH and CDR2 is LQKENI. Losses at the gene ends were 2 bases for V and 2 bases for J; bases not matched to a gene: 5. The CDR3 runs to 15 residues. DNA for the CDR3: TGTGCCAGCTCACCAGCGGGACAGTTAAACACTGAAGCTTTCTTT. This sequence encodes CASSPAGQLNTEAFF.

The V gene is TRBV6-1, the J gene TRBJ1-5, with TRBD1 matching 8 bases. V trimming: 6 bases; J trimming: 5 bases; junction bases outside the gene matches: 6. In germline, CDR1 is MNHNS, CDR2 SASEGT. The CDR3 has 14 amino acids. Written as DNA, the CDR3 is TGTGCCAGCAGCCCTGGACAGGGACATCAGCCCCAGCATTTT. Amino acids: CASSPGQGHQPQHF.

The V and J genes are TRBV7-2 and TRBJ1-3; TRBD1 might be the D (6 bases). CDR3 size: 15 residues. Trimming removed 2 bases from V and 3 bases from J, with 11 bases in between. In germline, CDR1 is SGHTA, CDR2 FQGNSA. CDR3 sequence reads: CASSLMRGLGNTIYF. DNA of the CDR3: TGTGCCAGCAGCTTAATGCGGGGGCTTGGAAACACCATATATTTT.

In this sample, this clone turned up once. The chain is built from TRBV7-6 and TRBJ2-1; no firm D call. Trimming removed 5 bases from V and 10 bases from J, with 18 bases in between. The CDR3 is made up of 14 amino acids. From germline, CDR1 is SGHVS and CDR2 FNYEAQ. This chain's CDR3 is CASSPPLSLREQFF. The CDR3 bases are TGTGCCAGCAGCCCCCCCTTAAGCTTGAGAGAGCAGTTCTTC.

The rearrangement links TRBV6-5 to TRBJ2-2, with a weak D call TRBD2 (5 bases). CDR1 and CDR2 from the germline V gene are MNHEY and SVGAGI. The V end was cut by 8 bases, the J end by 3 bases, with 16 bases between. The CDR3 is 15 residues long. The CDR3 here is CASSPAGVYTGELFF. For the CDR3, the DNA is TGTGCCAGCTCCCCGGCCGGGGTGTACACCGGGGAGCTGTTTTTT.